One sample yielded the 27 T cell receptor beta chains listed below, sequenced in a study of response to subunit inactivated influenza vaccine. TCRdb re-called the RT-PCR reads with MiXCR, one entry per CDR3 protein. The sample yields some 600,000 distinct CDR3 sequences, 14% seen once. This specimen was PBMCs from blood, taken around 15 days before vaccination. These receptors all come from a man in his fifties or sixties who received an inactivated influenza vaccine.

This rearrangement joins TRBV20-1 to TRBJ2-7; tentative D call: TRBD2 (5 bases). This CDR3 spans 13 amino acids. CDR1 is DFQATT, CDR2 SNEGSKA, per germline (reference sequence). Trimming removed 4 bases at V and 5 bases at J, with 15 bases between. CDR3 in amino acids: CSANPGITDEQYF. The CDR3 bases are TGCAGTGCTAACCCCGGGATAACTGACGAGCAGTACTTC.

The rearrangement uses TRBV7-9 and TRBJ1-2; 8 nucleotides match TRBD1. The V gene end was trimmed by 10 bases and the J gene end by 4 bases; junction bases not matched to a gene: 2. Germline V CDR1 and CDR2: SEHNR, FQNEAQ (reference sequence). CDR3 length: 11 amino acids. CDR3 in DNA: TGTGCCATTACAGGGGGCTATGGCTACACCTTC. Protein: CAITGGYGYTF.

This clonotype has only a few counts. V usage is TRBV4-2 and J usage is TRBJ2-7; D may be TRBD2 (7 bases). The CDR3 contains 18 residues. Per the germline V gene, CDR1 is LGHNA and CDR2 is YNFKEQ. V gave up 2 bases and J gave up 3 bases, with 23 bases separating them. The CDR3 DNA is TGTGCCAGCAGCCAACATTGGGGGGGCCCCGAGAAGGGCTACGAGCAGTACTTC. It codes for CASSQHWGGPEKGYEQYF.

This clonotype was detected a few times. The gene calls are TRBV2 and TRBJ2-7; 7 bases align to TRBD2. The CDR3 sequence is 12 residues long. The V gene end was trimmed by 6 bases and the J gene end by 7 bases; junction bases not matched to a gene: 6. CDR1 is SNHLY and CDR2 is FYNNEI in the germline V gene. The CDR3 DNA is TGTGCCAGCAGCAGGGAGGGCGGGGAGCAGTACTTC. Its protein is CASSREGGEQYF.

The rearrangement links TRBV28 to TRBJ2-7, with TRBD1 identical over 9 bases. The CDR3 sequence is 14 residues long. With V trimmed by 4 bases and J by 3 bases, 4 bases remained unmatched. Germline V CDR1 and CDR2: MDHEN, SYDVKM. This chain's CDR3 is CASSYRGQGYEQYF. As DNA, the CDR3 is TGTGCCAGCAGTTACCGGGGACAGGGCTACGAGCAGTACTTC.

This chain links TRBV7-2 with TRBJ2-6; D unresolved. The ends were cut back, 4 bases at V and 4 bases at J, with 11 bases in the middle. Germline assignment: CDR1 SGHTA and CDR2 FQGNSA. The CDR3 has 15 residues. CDR3 in amino acids: CASSYSPDGANVLTF. The CDR3 coding sequence is TGTGCCAGCAGCTATTCCCCTGACGGGGCCAACGTCCTGACTTTC.

The sample holds a few counts of this clonotype. The chain is built from TRBV12-3 or TRBV12-4 and TRBJ1-4, with D tentatively TRBD1 (5 bases). Trimming left V 5 bases short and J 7 bases short, with 23 bases between. The CDR3 totals 17 residues. The DNA of the CDR3 is TGTGCCAGCAGTCCCGACTTAACTGAGGGACTGGGTGAAAAACTGTTTTTT. Translated: CASSPDLTEGLGEKLFF.

This clonotype turned up a few times. The V call is TRBV27, the J call TRBJ2-1, with D uncertain. Trimming removed 8 bases from V and 0 bases from J, with 8 bases in between. CDR1 and CDR2 from the germline V gene are MNHEY and SMNVEV (reference sequence). The CDR3 extends over 13 amino acids. The CDR3 is CASLSFSYNEQFF. CDR3 nucleotide sequence: TGTGCCAGCCTTTCTTTCTCCTACAATGAGCAGTTCTTC.

This sequence joins TRBV7-3 and TRBJ2-3, with D possibly being TRBD2 (6 bases). CDR1 is SGHTA and CDR2 is FQGTGA in the germline V gene. This CDR3 spans 15 amino acids. Trimming stripped 3 bases from V and 1 base from J, with 11 bases between. The CDR3 spells CASSLGREGTDTQYF. The CDR3 nucleotides read TGTGCCAGCAGCTTGGGGCGGGAAGGCACAGATACGCAGTATTTT.

The chain couples TRBV5-1 to TRBJ1-5; 10 bases fit TRBD1. This CDR3 has 15 residues. Germline V gene sequence: CDR1 SGHRS, CDR2 YFSETQ. The trim removed 4 bases at V and 8 bases at J, leaving 9 bases unmatched. As DNA, the CDR3 is TGCGCCAGCAGCGCACTCGGGACAGGGGAAGAGCCCCAGCATTTT. This codes for CASSALGTGEEPQHF. Together with reference TRBV5-1 and TRBJ1-5, the CDR3 gives the full variable domain: KAGVTQTPRYLIKTRGQQVTLSCSPISGHRSVSWYQQTPGQGLQFLFEYFSETQRNKGNFPGRFSGRQFSNSRSEMNVSTLELGDSALYLCASSALGTGEEPQHFGDGTRLSIL.

This clonotype was counted at least ten times. Written as DNA, the CDR3 is TGTGCCAGCAGCGGCACTAGCGGGGGCTACAATGAGCAGTTCTTC. Its translation: CASSGTSGGYNEQFF. J is TRBJ2-1 and V is TRBV5-4, with TRBD2 matching over 11 bases. The CDR3 extends over 15 amino acids. J was trimmed by 3 bases and V by 4 bases; bases with no gene match: 3. CDR1 and CDR2 from the germline V gene are SGHNT and YYREEE (reference sequence).

The V and J genes are TRBV24-1 and TRBJ2-1; D is unresolved. Trimming left V 9 bases short and J 7 bases short, with 9 bases between. There are 11 residues in the CDR3. Germline-derived CDR1 and CDR2 are KGHDR and SFDVKD. The CDR3 DNA is TGTGCCACCGGGGTGGGGAATGAGCAGTTCTTC. This translates into CATGVGNEQFF.

The V gene is TRBV20-1, the J gene TRBJ2-7; maybe TRBD1 (6 bases). Trimming took off 0 bases at V and 3 bases at J, with 21 bases between the two ends. The CDR3 is 17 amino acids. Germline assignment: CDR1 DFQATT and CDR2 SNEGSKA (reference sequence). The DNA of the CDR3 is TGCAGTGCTAGAGATCTCCTGGGCCAGGGGACCTTCTACGAGCAGTACTTC. Translated: CSARDLLGQGTFYEQYF.

This clonotype occurred a few times. This chain uses TRBV11-2 with TRBJ1-1, with 9 bases that match TRBD1. Germline loops: CDR1 SGHAT, CDR2 FQNNGV. CDR3 length: 12 amino acids. J was trimmed by 13 bases and V by 5 bases; bases with no gene match: 8. The CDR3 spells CASSPAGTGCFF. For the CDR3, the DNA is TGTGCCAGCAGCCCAGCTGGGACAGGGTGTTTCTTT.

The CDR3, as DNA: TGCAGCGGCGGGGACCAACATCTAGGAGAGACCCAGTACTTC. Its translation: CSGGDQHLGETQYF. The V call is TRBV29-1, the J call TRBJ2-5, with D possibly TRBD2 on 6 matching bases. There are 14 residues in the CDR3. The germline gives CDR1 SQVTM, CDR2 ANQGSEA. V gave up 7 bases and J gave up 4 bases, with 19 bases separating them. The complete variable domain, with remaining parts taken from reference TRBV29-1 and TRBJ2-5, reads SAVISQKPSRDICQRGTSLTIQCQVDSQVTMMFWYRQQPGQSLTLIATANQGSEATYESGFVIDKFPISRPNLTFSTLTVSNMSPEDSSIYLCSGGDQHLGETQYFGPGTRLLVL.

In this sample, this clonotype turned up a few times. J is TRBJ2-1 and V is TRBV18; the D is unclear. The CDR3 length is 13 residues. The germline gives CDR1 KGHSH, CDR2 LQKENI. V was clipped by 0 bases and J by 5 bases, with 5 bases between them. In nucleotides, the CDR3 is TGTGCCAGCTCACCACCCACGAACAATGAGCAGTTCTTC. It encodes CASSPPTNNEQFF. Full variable domain (rest looked up from reference TRBV18 and TRBJ2-1): NAGVMQNPRHLVRRRGQEARLRCSPMKGHSHVYWYRQLPEEGLKFMVYLQKENIIDESGMPKERFSAEFPKEGPSILRIQQVVRGDSAAYFCASSPPTNNEQFFGPGTRLTVL.

This rearrangement joins TRBV9 to TRBJ2-6, with D uncertain. The V gene's germline CDR1 is SGDLS and CDR2 YYNGEE. Trimming cost V 0 bases and J 0 bases, with 13 bases left between them. The CDR3 length is 18 residues. CDR3 amino acids: CASSVDGRLRSGANVLTF. CDR3 in DNA: TGTGCCAGCAGCGTAGATGGGCGGCTCCGCTCTGGGGCCAACGTCCTGACTTTC.

This clonotype was counted a few times. The chain is built from TRBV12-3 or TRBV12-4 and TRBJ1-3, with D unresolved. This CDR3 comprises 15 residues. With 3 bases removed from V and 8 bases from J, the gap between germline ends came to 17 bases. For the CDR3, the DNA is TGTGCCAGCAGTTTTTGGACGGCGGTTGGGGACACCATATATTTT. Its translation: CASSFWTAVGDTIYF.

Only a few counts were recorded for this clonotype. V usage is TRBV5-1 and J usage is TRBJ2-3, with 9 bases fitting TRBD1. The V gene end was trimmed by 3 bases and the J gene end by 2 bases; junction bases not matched to a gene: 4. Germline lookup yields CDR1 SGHRS and CDR2 YFSETQ. The CDR3 extends over 15 amino acids. Here the CDR3 DNA reads TGCGCCAGCAGCTGGGGGACAGGGCACACAGATACGCAGTATTTT. Translation gives CASSWGTGHTDTQYF.

This rearrangement joins TRBV6-8 to TRBJ1-5; 7 nucleotides match TRBD1. Trimming removed 3 bases from V and 4 bases from J; junction bases left unmatched: 9. The germline CDR1 and CDR2 sequences are MNHGY and SAAAGT. The CDR3 loop spans 16 amino acids. CDR3: CASSYNPTGRNQPQHF. The CDR3 nucleotides read TGTGCCAGCAGTTATAATCCGACAGGGCGGAATCAGCCCCAGCATTTT.

The table lists this clonotype with many counts. The chain recombines TRBV12-3 or TRBV12-4 with TRBJ1-5; no definite D call. The CDR3 runs 13 residues. V lost 3 bases, J lost 4 bases, and 7 bases lay in between. The CDR3 sequence: CASSFSENQPQHF. As DNA, the CDR3 is TGTGCCAGCAGTTTCAGTGAGAATCAGCCCCAGCATTTT.

This sequence joins TRBV28 and TRBJ2-1; 10 bases align to TRBD2. Germline V lookup: CDR1 MDHEN, CDR2 SYDVKM. Unmatched junction bases numbered 5, after V lost 4 bases and J lost 8 bases. The CDR3 spans 14 residues. The CDR3 reads CASSWLAGEDEQFF. Here the CDR3 DNA reads TGTGCCAGCAGTTGGCTAGCGGGAGAGGATGAGCAGTTCTTC.

The chain links TRBV6-5 to TRBJ2-5; D may be TRBD1 (6 bases). The CDR3 runs to 16 residues. The V end was cut by 2 bases, the J end by 3 bases, with 16 bases between. The germline gives CDR1 MNHEY, CDR2 SVGAGI. The CDR3 sequence is CASSYTAQGLEETQYF. In DNA form, the CDR3 reads TGTGCCAGCAGTTACACGGCACAGGGCCTAGAAGAGACCCAGTACTTC.

The genes are TRBV6-2 or TRBV6-3 and TRBJ2-1; D perhaps matches TRBD2 (6 bases). Germline-derived CDR1 and CDR2 are MNHEY and SVGEGT. V lost 5 bases to trimming and J lost 5 bases, with 16 bases between them. This CDR3 spans 15 amino acids. CDR3 protein: CASSPPREFDNEQFF. In DNA, the CDR3 is TGTGCCAGCAGTCCCCCCCGGGAGTTCGACAATGAGCAGTTCTTC.

The rearrangement links TRBV20-1 to TRBJ2-5; unclear D gene. Deletions cut 0 bases from V and 5 bases from J, with 4 bases between. The CDR3 has 11 amino acids. Germline CDR1 is DFQATT and CDR2 is SNEGSKA (reference sequence). CDR3 bases: TGCAGTGCTAGAGATCAGGAGACCCAGTACTTC. Protein product: CSARDQETQYF.

The rearrangement links TRBV7-2 to TRBJ2-5; 7 bases line up with TRBD1. With 1 base clipped from V and 9 bases from J, the junction kept 8 bases outside the gene matches. Germline CDR1 and CDR2: SGHTA and FQGNSA. This CDR3 has 14 residues. CDR3 DNA: TGTGCCAGCAGCTTAGGGGGCAGCACAGGGGCCCAGTACTTC. Translated: CASSLGGSTGAQYF.

This sequence joins TRBV4-3 and TRBJ1-4; TRBD1 aligns across 9 bases. The V segment lost 2 bases and the J segment 8 bases; nucleotides outside the gene matches: 9. CDR3 length: 16 residues. Germline-derived CDR1 and CDR2 are LGHNA and YSLEER. As DNA, the CDR3 is TGCGCCAGCAGCCAACTTACCGGGACAGGGTACGAAAAACTGTTTTTT. Translated: CASSQLTGTGYEKLFF.